This T cell receptor beta chain originates from a study of blood T cell repertoires in COVID-19. Germline V gives CDR1 WNHNN, CDR2 SYGVQD (reference sequence). The CDR3 is made up of 13 amino acids. V lost 6 bases and J lost 1, with 6 bases in between. Method: immunoSEQ multiplex PCR; TCRdb's copy keeps in-frame clones and lacks some. The table shows tens of thousands of clones, with 88% occurring only once. The sample consisted of PBMCs or T cells enriched from blood (not recorded which). The V gene is TRBV10-1, the J gene TRBJ2-2, with D possibly matching TRBD1 (6 bases). The receptor was derived from a woman aged 35 to 49 who had recovered from COVID-19. In DNA form, the CDR3 reads TGCGCCAGCAGGGACAGGAACACCGGGGAGCTGTTTTTT. Protein sequence: CASRDRNTGELFF.